This T cell receptor beta chain was sequenced for a study of blood T cell repertoires in COVID-19. Study-wide background: COVID-19 samples from acute and convalescent phases originated in the United States, Italy and Spain. The cDNA or gDNA used as material had been derived from T cells, B-cell-depleted T cells, or PBMCs.

In germline, CDR1 is MRHNA, CDR2 SNTAGT. Trimming took 7 bases from V and 3 from J, leaving 27 bases between them. The CDR3 consists of 18 residues. Methods used by the authors: The authors estimated nucleated cell counts from reference gene primer amplification. TCRdb's copy holds only in-frame clones and misses some; the assay was immunoSEQ multiplex PCR. V, J and clone size are taken as reported in that table, and D and trimming were inferred from the DNA itself. The sample shows under 250,000 clones, roughly nine tenths of them seen only once. This TCR was sampled from a man in his forties with acute or convalescent COVID-19. Sequencing was performed on peripheral blood. The rearrangement joins TRBV6-4 to TRBJ1-1, with D perhaps matching TRBD1 (5 bases). The CDR3 bases are TGTGCCAGCAAATTAAGACAGACCCTAGTAATGGGTGACACTGAAGCTTTCTTT. It specifies CASKLRQTLVMGDTEAFF.